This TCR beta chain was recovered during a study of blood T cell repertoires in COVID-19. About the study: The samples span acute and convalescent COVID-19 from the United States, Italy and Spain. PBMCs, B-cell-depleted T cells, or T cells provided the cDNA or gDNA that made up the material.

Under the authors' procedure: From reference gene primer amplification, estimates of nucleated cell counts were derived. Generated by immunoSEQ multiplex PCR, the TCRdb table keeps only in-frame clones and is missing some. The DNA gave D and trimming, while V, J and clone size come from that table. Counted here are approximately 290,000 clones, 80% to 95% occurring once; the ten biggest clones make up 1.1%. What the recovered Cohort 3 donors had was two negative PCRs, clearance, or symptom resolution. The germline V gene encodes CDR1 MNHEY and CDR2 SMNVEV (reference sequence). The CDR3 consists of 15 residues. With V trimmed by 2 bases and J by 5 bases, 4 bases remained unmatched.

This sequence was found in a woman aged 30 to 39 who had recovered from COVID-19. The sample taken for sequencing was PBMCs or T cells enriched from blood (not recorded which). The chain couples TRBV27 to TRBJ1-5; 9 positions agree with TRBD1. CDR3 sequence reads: CASSLDGTGHQPQHF. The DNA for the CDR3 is TGTGCCAGCAGTTTAGATGGGACAGGGCATCAGCCCCAGCATTTT.